The present T cell receptor (beta chain) was sequenced within a study of blood T cell dynamics during melanoma immunotherapy (dated by TCRdb to 2020 to 2021). About the study as a whole: The patients had metastatic melanoma and were given first-line pembrolizumab or nivolumab plus ipilimumab as standard of care in the United Kingdom. To find early correlates of response, peripheral T cell receptor repertoires were profiled in metastatic melanoma patients before and after one cycle of checkpoint inhibitor therapy. The training cohort consisted of consecutive patients, while an additional independent group of patients from the same centre was pooled to form an external validation set.

Every bulk PBMC sample was loaded with the same fixed amount of around 330 ng of DNA. TCR beta CDR3 sequences were amplified from genomic DNA with the immunoSEQ TCRb Assay kit following manufacturer instructions. The KAPA Library Quantification Kit for Illumina platforms was used to quantify pooled libraries by qPCR. Pooled libraries were sequenced on an Illumina NextSeq 500, clustered at roughly 0.55-1.1 pM. Concerning the study's data processing: TCR data were analyzed using immunoSEQ ANALYZER and the R LymphoSeq package. A rearrangement efficiency score was calculated as productive divided by the sum of productive and non-productive CDR3 sequences. Clonality was assessed using the Gini coefficient and diversity using the Renyi index at alpha=1, with pairwise comparisons between timepoints within each patient. Clonal relatedness used an edit distance of 3, and repertoire similarity used the Bhattacharyya coefficient, both computed in LymphoSeq. To classify response, a linear discriminant analysis based on week-3 changes in clonality and diversity was built using the R MASS and caret packages. The immuneACCESS repertoire file appears here via TCRdb, limited to in-frame rearrangements. These files lack a portion of the clones; in checked studies, under half of the deficit traces to unresolved V genes, and the cause of the others is not known. V and J calls and clone size come straight from that table; D and trimming were deduced from the DNA. Here the sample has fewer than 7,500 clones; about 80% occur a single time. The ten largest clonotypes hold about a tenth of the sample.

Findings and caveats that apply to the study as a whole: The relatively small sample size was acknowledged as potentially limiting generalization of the results. The study could not determine whether the T cell clones driving repertoire changes were melanoma-specific or reflected general immune activation. A bifurcated reorganization of the PBMC repertoire at W3, with increased clonality or increased diversity, was observed in patients who later achieved disease control, unlike in progressors.

The time point label, read with the paper, signifies: week 3, after first cycle of checkpoint inhibitor. Blood samples were taken before treatment (T0) and at week 3 (W3), following the first cycle of checkpoint blockade. Except for two patients with rapid clinical progression, response was assessed 12 weeks after the first infusion by RECIST 1.1; disease control meant complete response, partial response or stable disease. Patients were not eligible if they had prior systemic cancer treatment, concomitant immunosuppressant therapy or synchronous other active malignancies. Bulk PBMC and plasma cell-free DNA were both sequenced for TCR beta so that circulating cells and T cell turnover could be tracked. PBMC were isolated from blood with Lymphoprep and SepMate tubes, followed by red cell lysis. QIAamp DNA Blood Mini kits were used to extract DNA from both PBMC and sorted T cell subsets. Regarding this clone: Its specific antigen is unknown. Per-base qualities were not stored, and no clone one base away is much larger.

Reading from cysteine to phenylalanine, the CDR3 counts 13 amino acids. The entry retains the CDR3 DNA only, 39 bases that are in frame from base 1. V sheds 7 bases and J sheds 7 bases, leaving 14 bases between their ends. Reading the germline V gene gives CDR1 SNHLY and CDR2 FYNNEI. This sample comprised blood, obtained from a patient treated with checkpoint blockade. The chain uses TRBV2 and TRBJ1-5, with a weak D call of TRBD1 (5 bases match). The clonotype comes from a human donor with melanoma. In nucleotides, the sequence is TGTGCCAGCACTAAGGGGATGGGGCAGCCCCAGCATTTT. This yields the protein CASTKGMGQPQHF.